This T cell receptor (beta chain) came from a study of radiation and T cells in renal cell carcinoma. General study results and limits: No pretreatment tumor biopsies were available for baseline clonotypes. From baseline, blood top tumor clonotypes peaked at 2 weeks post-radiation.

Time point here: blood 4 weeks post-SBRT, at nephrectomy. Regarding treatment: 15 Gy SBRT to primary tumor, nephrectomy 4 weeks later. Nephrectomy followed 15 Gy stereotactic body radiation by 4 weeks. The tumor was a clear cell renal cell carcinoma. Sequencing was performed with immunoSEQ multiplex PCR; in TCRdb, only in-frame clones are kept and a portion is missing. The data contain 150,000 to 200,000 clones, roughly 90% of them singletons. The CDR3 spans 16 residues. As to this clone: Its antigen remains unknown.

The chain couples TRBV21-1 to TRBJ2-4; the table's TRBD1 call for D was not verified on the DNA. TRBV21-1 represents a pseudogene. The source was blood, collected from a patient whose treatment included radiotherapy and nephrectomy. The clonotype was recovered from a woman aged 50 to 60 with renal cell carcinoma. The CDR3 region is CASSRMTGTDRNIQYF. Written as DNA, the CDR3 is TGTGCCAGCAGCCGGATGACCGGGACAGATAGAAACATTCAGTACTTC.